Included here is one T cell receptor (beta chain) sequence, with context. Its antigen is currently unknown. Some clones are missing from TCRdb's copy, which holds only in-frame ones; the method was immunoSEQ multiplex PCR. Of approximately 83,000 clones detected, 77% appear once; the ten largest clones hold 1.1%. The entry originates in a study of vaccination effects on CD4 cells after COVID-19. Whole-study results and caveats: Small numbers of convalescent patients limited the study. It also lacked early post-infection timepoints.

Trimming removed 0 bases from V and 6 bases from J, with 13 bases in between. CDR3 size: 14 residues. The germline V gene encodes CDR1 SGHNT and CDR2 YYREEE (reference sequence). Viral peptide pool expansion of antigen-specific CD4+ T cells preceded sequencing in the ViraFEST assay. Subsequent to a culture period of about ten days, CD4+ T cells were isolated. Either the mRNA-1273 or the BNT162b2 vaccine was given to participants as two doses. The genes are TRBV5-4 and TRBJ2-7; possible D gene TRBD1, 6 bases. The source is a human donor who received a COVID-19 vaccine. The sequencing used CD4+ T cells from PBMCs cultured with HCoV-OC43 spike peptides, collected after COVID-19 vaccination. Subset defined: HCoV-OC43 spike overlapping peptide pool stimulation. DNA of the CDR3: TGTGCCAGCAGCTTGGAGGGGGTCGGCGGCGAGCAGTACGTC. This translates into CASSLEGVGGEQYV.